This is a list of T cell receptor beta chains from one sample in a study of blood T cells in healthy people across ages. TCRdb called the 5' RACE reads again in MiXCR, with one record for every CDR3 protein. The sample has some 710,000 distinct CDR3 sequences, roughly 46% seen once. The sample was blood. The receptors come from a man at least 80 years old in good health. Both conserved end residues are part of each CDR3. Fields, in order: J gene, V gene, D gene, clone size, CDR3 DNA, CDR3 protein. A D gene is named only where the DNA matches it firmly. Clone size is given for some rows only: seen once, a few or many times, or a class if the clone is expanded.

>TRBJ2-7|TRBV4-3|TRBD1|NA
TGCGCCAGCAGCCAAGAAACACGGGACAGGGGGTTATACGAGCAGTACTTC
CASSQETRDRGLYEQYF
>TRBJ1-2|TRBV9|NA|NA
TGTGCCAGCAGCGGCCCCGGGAGTCACTATGGCTACACCTTC
CASSGPGSHYGYTF
>TRBJ2-1|TRBV29-1|NA|NA
TGCAGCGTTGCGGGCCGGGCAGGGGCGAACTACAATGAGCAGTTCTTC
CSVAGRAGANYNEQFF
>TRBJ2-7|TRBV25-1|NA|NA
TGTGCCAGCAGTGACGATAGGAAAACAGGGTGGTACGAGCAGTACTTC
CASSDDRKTGWYEQYF
>TRBJ2-7|TRBV5-1|TRBD1|NA
TGCGCCAGCAGCCCGCGACAGGGGCAATCCTACGAGCTGTACTTC
CASSPRQGQSYELYF
>TRBJ2-7|TRBV10-3|NA|NA
TGTGCCACCGCACCGGGACTCCTTTACAATGAGCAGTACTTC
CATAPGLLYNEQYF
>TRBJ2-7|TRBV20-1|TRBD2|few
TGCAGTGCCACTAGCGGGTTCTACTACGAGCAGTACTTC
CSATSGFYYEQYF
>TRBJ1-5|TRBV12-3/TRBV12-4|NA|NA
TGTGCCAGCAGTTTGGCTGGCCCTCAGCCCCAGCATTTT
CASSLAGPQPQHF
>TRBJ1-1|TRBV6-5|NA|many
TGTGCCAGCAGTTACTCGGCTGACACTGAAGCTTTCTTT
CASSYSADTEAFF
>TRBJ2-5|TRBV7-2|TRBD2|NA
TGTGCCAGCAAATCCGGGACTAGCAAAGAGACCCAGTACTTC
CASKSGTSKETQYF
>TRBJ2-3|TRBV4-1|NA|few
TGCGCCAGCAGCCAAGTATTCAGTAGTGGCACAGATACGCAGTATTTT
CASSQVFSSGTDTQYF
>TRBJ2-7|TRBV7-2|NA|NA
TGTGCCAGCAGCGTCCGACTCGAGGGCTACGAGCAGTACTTC
CASSVRLEGYEQYF
>TRBJ2-6|TRBV27|TRBD2|few
TGTGCCAGCAGTTTATTGGGACTAGCGGTCTCTGGGGCCAACGTCCTGACTTTC
CASSLLGLAVSGANVLTF
>TRBJ2-7|TRBV30|TRBD2|NA
TGTGCCTGGAACGGGGGGAGAGCGTACGAGCAGTACTTC
CAWNGGRAYEQYF
>TRBJ2-1|TRBV4-2|NA|NA
TGTGCCAGCAGCCAAGATCGAGCAGGCTCCTACAATGAGCAGTTCTTC
CASSQDRAGSYNEQFF
>TRBJ2-1|TRBV5-5|TRBD1|NA
TGTGCCAGCAGCCTGGGATCGTACCAGGGGGAGACCCAGTTCTTC
CASSLGSYQGETQFF
>TRBJ2-7|TRBV20-1|TRBD2|NA
TGCAGACCTACTAGCGGCTCCTACAATGAGCAGTACTTC
CRPTSGSYNEQYF
>TRBJ2-7|TRBV29-1|NA|NA
TGCAGCGTTGGTACCTACCAGTCCTACGAGCAGTACTTC
CSVGTYQSYEQYF
>TRBJ2-2|TRBV6-2/TRBV6-3|TRBD1|NA
TGTGCCAGCAGTAAATTGGGACAGGGCGGCACCGGGGAGCTGTTTTTT
CASSKLGQGGTGELFF
>TRBJ2-7|TRBV7-8|NA|NA
TGTGCCAGCAGCCTGGTAGGGCTAGCGAGTACCTACGAGCAGTACTTC
CASSLVGLASTYEQYF
>TRBJ1-5|TRBV20-1|NA|few
TGCAGTGCTAGAGTCGCAGGGCTAACCAATCAGCCCCAGCATTTT
CSARVAGLTNQPQHF
>TRBJ2-7|TRBV20-1|TRBD2|NA
TGCAGTGCTAGAGATCCGACTAGCGGGAGTCCCTACGAGCAGTACTTC
CSARDPTSGSPYEQYF
>TRBJ2-7|TRBV6-2/TRBV6-3|NA|few
TGTGCCAGCAGAGGGTTCGGGCAGTACTTC
CASRGFGQYF